A selection of T cell receptor beta chains follows, all from one sample in a study of Tregs in tolerant kidney transplant recipients. Assay used: immunoSEQ multiplex PCR; TCRdb lists only in-frame clones, some missing. The top ten hold around 0.64% of the sample, which has about 240,000 clones, around 81% seen once. Sequencing was carried out using CD4+ T cells from blood. Receptor source: a human donor in good health. Each CDR3 is given with its conserved first and last residue. The order of the fields is V gene, J gene, clone size, D gene, CDR3 protein, CDR3 DNA. A D gene is named only where the DNA matches it firmly. Some rows have no size entry. The others give once, few or many, or a class for an expanded clone.

V gene: TRBV6-6
J gene: TRBJ1-2
clone size: .
D gene: .
CDR3 protein: CANNGGANYGYTF
CDR3 DNA: TGTGCCAACAACGGCGGAGCTAACTATGGCTACACCTTC

V gene: TRBV5-1
J gene: TRBJ1-1
clone size: .
D gene: .
CDR3 protein: CASSFSEQIEAFF
CDR3 DNA: TGCGCCAGCAGCTTTAGTGAGCAGATTGAAGCTTTCTTT

V gene: TRBV5-4
J gene: TRBJ1-1
clone size: .
D gene: TRBD1
CDR3 protein: CASSRTGGRTEAFF
CDR3 DNA: TGTGCCAGCAGCAGGACAGGGGGCCGGACTGAAGCTTTCTTT

V gene: TRBV5-6
J gene: TRBJ2-1
clone size: few
D gene: .
CDR3 protein: CASTPLSGRIPFYNEQFF
CDR3 DNA: TGTGCCAGCACCCCATTATCAGGGAGGATTCCGTTCTACAATGAGCAGTTCTTC

V gene: TRBV9
J gene: TRBJ1-2
clone size: .
D gene: .
CDR3 protein: CASSVATGGGYGYTF
CDR3 DNA: TGTGCCAGCAGCGTAGCTACTGGCGGGGGCTATGGCTACACCTTC

V gene: TRBV5-1
J gene: TRBJ2-7
clone size: once
D gene: .
CDR3 protein: CASRGPGNQQYF
CDR3 DNA: TGCGCCAGCAGGGGTCCTGGGAATCAGCAGTACTTC

V gene: TRBV10-1
J gene: TRBJ2-1
clone size: .
D gene: .
CDR3 protein: CASTPLDIAYNEQFF
CDR3 DNA: TGCGCCAGCACCCCCCTGGACATCGCGTACAATGAGCAGTTCTTC

V gene: TRBV9
J gene: TRBJ2-5
clone size: .
D gene: TRBD2
CDR3 protein: CASSPRLAGEETQYF
CDR3 DNA: TGTGCCAGCAGCCCCCGACTAGCGGGGGAGGAGACCCAGTACTTC

V gene: TRBV19
J gene: TRBJ1-5
clone size: .
D gene: TRBD1
CDR3 protein: CASSSGTGFFQPQHF
CDR3 DNA: TGTGCCAGTAGTTCCGGGACAGGTTTTTTTCAGCCCCAGCATTTT

V gene: TRBV9
J gene: TRBJ1-3
clone size: .
D gene: .
CDR3 protein: CASSVGGRVVDTIYF
CDR3 DNA: TGTGCCAGCAGCGTAGGAGGCAGGGTGGTGGACACCATATATTTT

V gene: TRBV15
J gene: TRBJ2-5
clone size: .
D gene: TRBD2
CDR3 protein: CATSRGISGGQETQYF
CDR3 DNA: TGTGCCACCAGCAGAGGGATTAGCGGGGGCCAAGAGACCCAGTACTTC

V gene: TRBV6-6
J gene: TRBJ2-7
clone size: .
D gene: .
CDR3 protein: CASSYPGHKYEQYF
CDR3 DNA: TGTGCCAGCAGTTACCCGGGACATAAGTACGAGCAGTACTTC

V gene: TRBV5-1
J gene: TRBJ2-5
clone size: few
D gene: TRBD1
CDR3 protein: CASSTGQLQETQYF
CDR3 DNA: TGCGCCAGCAGCACGGGACAGCTACAAGAGACCCAGTACTTC

V gene: TRBV18
J gene: TRBJ2-5
clone size: .
D gene: .
CDR3 protein: CASSPDLGGETQYF
CDR3 DNA: TGTGCCAGCTCACCGGACTTGGGGGGAGAGACCCAGTACTTC

V gene: TRBV4-1
J gene: TRBJ1-5
clone size: .
D gene: .
CDR3 protein: CASSQSGVLNSNQPQHF
CDR3 DNA: TGCGCCAGCAGCCAGAGTGGAGTTCTCAATAGCAATCAGCCCCAGCATTTT

V gene: TRBV27
J gene: TRBJ2-7
clone size: few
D gene: TRBD2
CDR3 protein: CASTALAGGRGGEQYF
CDR3 DNA: TGTGCCAGCACTGCACTAGCGGGAGGCAGGGGCGGCGAGCAGTACTTC

V gene: TRBV6-5
J gene: TRBJ1-2
clone size: few
D gene: .
CDR3 protein: CASRAGGAANYGYTF
CDR3 DNA: TGTGCCAGCAGGGCCGGGGGGGCGGCTAACTATGGCTACACCTTC

V gene: TRBV7-9
J gene: TRBJ1-4
clone size: .
D gene: TRBD1
CDR3 protein: CASSLSYRGHTNEKLFF
CDR3 DNA: TGTGCCAGCAGCTTAAGTTACAGGGGGCACACTAATGAAAAACTGTTTTTT

V gene: TRBV30
J gene: TRBJ1-2
clone size: .
D gene: TRBD1
CDR3 protein: CAGLQGTVYGYTF
CDR3 DNA: TGTGCCGGACTACAGGGGACCGTCTATGGCTACACCTTC

V gene: TRBV6-1
J gene: TRBJ1-5
clone size: .
D gene: TRBD1
CDR3 protein: CASSRQGGNQPQHF
CDR3 DNA: TGTGCCAGCTCTCGACAGGGGGGCAATCAGCCCCAGCATTTT

V gene: TRBV6-1
J gene: TRBJ2-7
clone size: few
D gene: .
CDR3 protein: CASSESQGPYEQYF
CDR3 DNA: TGTGCCAGCAGTGAAAGTCAGGGACCCTACGAGCAGTACTTC

V gene: TRBV2
J gene: TRBJ1-6
clone size: .
D gene: TRBD1
CDR3 protein: CASILLTGQLNSPLHF
CDR3 DNA: TGTGCCAGCATACTCCTTACGGGACAGTTGAATTCACCCCTCCACTTT

V gene: TRBV10-2
J gene: TRBJ1-5
clone size: few
D gene: .
CDR3 protein: CASVDGGSNQPQHF
CDR3 DNA: TGCGCCAGCGTTGACGGAGGTAGCAATCAGCCCCAGCATTTT

V gene: TRBV28
J gene: TRBJ2-3
clone size: .
D gene: TRBD1
CDR3 protein: CASLPGQGGDTQYF
CDR3 DNA: TGTGCCAGCCTGCCGGGACAGGGGGGAGATACGCAGTATTTT

V gene: TRBV6-1
J gene: TRBJ1-2
clone size: .
D gene: TRBD1
CDR3 protein: CASRPGTGGVYGYTF
CDR3 DNA: TGTGCCAGCAGGCCCGGGACAGGGGGCGTCTATGGCTACACCTTC

V gene: TRBV7-3
J gene: TRBJ2-3
clone size: .
D gene: .
CDR3 protein: CASSRRGGDPTDTQYF
CDR3 DNA: TGTGCCAGCAGCCGCAGAGGCGGGGACCCCACAGATACGCAGTATTTT

V gene: TRBV6-5
J gene: TRBJ2-7
clone size: few
D gene: .
CDR3 protein: CASSNFYEQYF
CDR3 DNA: TGTGCCAGCAGTAACTTCTACGAGCAGTACTTC

V gene: TRBV5-1
J gene: TRBJ2-7
clone size: .
D gene: .
CDR3 protein: CASSPQGNNEQYF
CDR3 DNA: TGCGCCAGCAGCCCACAGGGAAACAACGAGCAGTACTTC

V gene: TRBV9
J gene: TRBJ2-2
clone size: once
D gene: TRBD1
CDR3 protein: CAIHNRGITGELFF
CDR3 DNA: TGTGCCATCCATAACAGGGGGATCACCGGGGAGCTGTTTTTT

V gene: TRBV5-6
J gene: TRBJ1-2
clone size: .
D gene: TRBD1
CDR3 protein: CASSPGQGASNYGYTF
CDR3 DNA: TGTGCCAGCAGCCCGGGACAGGGGGCCTCTAACTATGGCTACACCTTC

V gene: TRBV19
J gene: TRBJ2-3
clone size: .
D gene: TRBD2
CDR3 protein: CASSAGTSRGGTQYF
CDR3 DNA: TGTGCCAGTAGTGCTGGGACTAGTAGGGGCGGTACGCAGTATTTT

V gene: TRBV27
J gene: TRBJ1-1
clone size: once
D gene: .
CDR3 protein: CASSLQGLSIPEAFF
CDR3 DNA: TGTGCCAGCAGTTTACAGGGGTTGAGTATCCCTGAAGCTTTCTTT

V gene: TRBV7-8
J gene: TRBJ1-3
clone size: .
D gene: .
CDR3 protein: CASSPGRVLAGNTIYF
CDR3 DNA: TGTGCCAGCAGCCCGGGCCGGGTCCTGGCGGGAAACACCATATATTTT

V gene: TRBV2
J gene: TRBJ1-1
clone size: .
D gene: TRBD1
CDR3 protein: CASSSGQVAEAFF
CDR3 DNA: TGTGCCAGCAGTAGCGGACAGGTGGCTGAAGCTTTCTTT

V gene: TRBV4-1
J gene: TRBJ2-1
clone size: .
D gene: TRBD2
CDR3 protein: CASSQLGTSGTGRRHNEQFF
CDR3 DNA: TGCGCCAGCAGCCAATTGGGGACTAGCGGAACAGGTAGAAGACACAATGAGCAGTTCTTC

V gene: TRBV11-3
J gene: TRBJ1-6
clone size: once
D gene: .
CDR3 protein: CASSRRINSPLHF
CDR3 DNA: TGCGCCAGCAGCCGTAGAATTAATTCACCCCTCCACTTT

V gene: TRBV18
J gene: TRBJ2-1
clone size: .
D gene: TRBD2
CDR3 protein: CASSPPNRLAGVHEQLF
CDR3 DNA: TGTGCCAGCTCACCACCGAATAGACTAGCGGGAGTACATGAGCAGCTCTTC

V gene: TRBV5-4
J gene: TRBJ2-7
clone size: few
D gene: .
CDR3 protein: CASSLARASPDYEQYF
CDR3 DNA: TGTGCCAGCAGCTTGGCCAGGGCATCGCCGGACTACGAGCAGTACTTC

V gene: TRBV11-3
J gene: TRBJ1-4
clone size: .
D gene: .
CDR3 protein: CASSLEPGGANEKLFF
CDR3 DNA: TGTGCCAGCAGCTTAGAGCCGGGTGGAGCTAATGAAAAACTGTTTTTT

V gene: TRBV5-1
J gene: TRBJ1-1
clone size: .
D gene: .
CDR3 protein: CASSQRGHPNTEAFF
CDR3 DNA: TGCGCCAGCAGCCAGCGGGGACATCCGAACACTGAAGCTTTCTTT

V gene: TRBV7-8
J gene: TRBJ1-5
clone size: .
D gene: TRBD1
CDR3 protein: CASSLRDRGHGNQPQHF
CDR3 DNA: TGTGCCAGCAGCTTAAGGGACAGGGGGCACGGCAATCAGCCCCAGCATTTT